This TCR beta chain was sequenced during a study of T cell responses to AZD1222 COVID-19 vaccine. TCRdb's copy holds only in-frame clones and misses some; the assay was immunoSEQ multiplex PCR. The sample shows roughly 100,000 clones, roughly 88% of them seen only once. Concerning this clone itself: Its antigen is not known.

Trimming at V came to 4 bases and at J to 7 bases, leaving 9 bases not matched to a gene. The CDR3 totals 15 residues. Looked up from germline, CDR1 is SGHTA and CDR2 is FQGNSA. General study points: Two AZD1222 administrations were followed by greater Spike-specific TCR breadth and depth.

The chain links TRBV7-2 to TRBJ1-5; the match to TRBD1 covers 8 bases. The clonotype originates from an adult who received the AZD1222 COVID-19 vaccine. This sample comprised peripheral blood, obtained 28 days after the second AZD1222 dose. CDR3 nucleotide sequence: TGTGCCAGCAGCTGGGGCGGAACAGGGGGGCAGCCCCAGCATTTT. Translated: CASSWGGTGGQPQHF.